Each of the 29 T cell receptor beta chains below was sequenced from the same sample in a study of blood T cell repertoires in COVID-19. TCRdb's table, derived via immunoSEQ multiplex PCR, lists solely in-frame clones and lacks some. Of about 440,000 clones listed, 87% were seen once; the top ten hold approximately 2%. Sequences were obtained from PBMCs or T cells enriched from blood (not recorded which). These receptors originate from a woman between 18 and 30 years old with acute COVID-19.

The rearrangement links TRBV7-8 to TRBJ1-2, with a weak D call TRBD1 (6 bases). Germline CDR1 and CDR2: SGHVS and FQNEAQ. Trimming took off 5 bases at V and 7 bases at J, with 20 bases between the two ends. CDR3 size: 15 residues. The CDR3 coding sequence is TGTGCCAGCAGCCAAGCTGGTCGGGGGGCGTCTGGCTACACCTTC. This sequence encodes CASSQAGRGASGYTF.

This chain uses TRBV7-8 with TRBJ2-2; 8 bases are a match to TRBD1. Per germline, CDR1 SGHVS and CDR2 FQNEAQ. V shed 4 bases and J 6 bases; nucleotides not matched to a gene: 7. This CDR3 has 15 residues. CDR3 sequence reads: CASSSRTGLSGELFF. The DNA for the CDR3 is TGTGCCAGCAGCTCCCGGACAGGGTTATCCGGGGAGCTGTTTTTT. Full variable domain (outside the CDR3, taken from reference TRBV7-8 and TRBJ2-2): GAGVSQSPRYKVAKRGQDVALRCDPISGHVSLFWYQQALGQGPEFLTYFQNEAQLDKSGLPSDRFFAERPEGSVSTLKIQRTQQEDSAVYLCASSSRTGLSGELFFGEGSRLTVL.

The rearrangement joins TRBV5-5 to TRBJ2-7; 9 nucleotides line up with TRBD2. The CDR3 is 16 residues long. V lost 2 bases, J lost 4 bases, and 10 bases stayed unmatched. From germline, CDR1 is SGHKS and CDR2 YYEKEE (reference sequence). The DNA for the CDR3 is TGTGCCAGCAGCTTAAGACTAGCGGAATATGGGTACGAGCAGTACTTC. Translating gives CASSLRLAEYGYEQYF.

The chain links TRBV7-2 to TRBJ1-6; TRBD1 aligns across 8 bases. CDR1 and CDR2 from the germline V gene are SGHTA and FQGNSA. The CDR3 runs to 15 residues. V was clipped by 6 bases and J by 7 bases; unmatched bases: 8. CDR3 region: CASSLDRASNSPLHF. In DNA form, the CDR3 reads TGTGCCAGCAGTCTGGACAGGGCGAGCAATTCACCCCTCCACTTT.

This chain uses TRBV19 with TRBJ2-7; a possible D gene is TRBD1 (6 bases). V lost 3 bases, J lost 1 base, and 13 bases lay in between. The CDR3 is 15 amino acids. Per germline, CDR1 LNHDA and CDR2 SQIVND (reference sequence). In DNA form, the CDR3 reads TGTGCCAGTAGTATCCAGTCAGGGGTTTCCTACGAGCAGTACTTC. Protein: CASSIQSGVSYEQYF. Combining the CDR3 with reference TRBV19 and TRBJ2-7 gives the whole variable domain DGGITQSPKYLFRKEGQNVTLSCEQNLNHDAMYWYRQDPGQGLRLIYYSQIVNDFQKGDIAEGYSVSREKKESFPLTVTSAQKNPTAFYLCASSIQSGVSYEQYFGPGTRLTVT.

The chain has TRBV5-5 and TRBJ1-1; D might be TRBD1 (5 bases). V was clipped by 5 bases and J by 2 bases, with 13 bases between them. There are 14 residues in the CDR3. Per the germline V gene, CDR1 is SGHKS and CDR2 is YYEKEE (reference sequence). CDR3 coding DNA: TGTGCCAGCAGGCCGACAGCGACCAACACTGAAGCTTTCTTT. As protein: CASRPTATNTEAFF.

V is TRBV19 and J is TRBJ1-1, with a weak D call TRBD1 (6 bases). The V end lost 7 bases, the J end lost 8 bases, and 14 bases lay between the germline ends. Germline loops: CDR1 LNHDA, CDR2 SQIVND (reference sequence). The CDR3 extends over 12 amino acids. CDR3: CASTSRTDEAFF. In DNA form, the CDR3 reads TGTGCCAGTACCTCCCGGACAGACGAAGCTTTCTTT.

The genes are TRBV5-1 and TRBJ1-1, with 7 bases identical to TRBD1. Trimming took 5 bases from V and 0 from J; bases not matched to a gene: 7. The CDR3 contains 15 residues. The germline CDR1 and CDR2 sequences are SGHRS and YFSETQ. The CDR3 bases are TGCGCCAGCAGACCGAGACAGGGACTGAACACTGAAGCTTTCTTT. It translates to CASRPRQGLNTEAFF.

On this clone itself: The junction differs from germline at one of its ends, possibly a read error. CDR3 residues: CSAGEEGGYTF. The CDR3 coding sequence is TGCAGTGCTGGAGAGGAGGGTGGCTACACCTTC. The chain combines TRBV20-1 with TRBJ1-2; no reliable D call. The CDR3 is made up of 11 amino acids. Germline-derived CDR1 and CDR2 are DFQATT and SNEGSKA (reference sequence).

This sequence joins TRBV7-9 and TRBJ1-2; the D is unclear. The V gene lost 4 bases and the J gene lost 7 bases, with 13 bases spanning the gap. There are 13 residues in the CDR3. In germline, CDR1 is SEHNR, CDR2 FQNEAQ (reference sequence). The CDR3 reads CASSSGEGLGYTF. The CDR3 nucleotides are TGTGCCAGCAGCTCCGGGGAAGGGCTTGGCTACACCTTC.

The chain is built from TRBV2 and TRBJ2-7; D is perhaps TRBD1 (6 bases). CDR1 and CDR2 from the germline V gene are SNHLY and FYNNEI. CDR3 length: 12 amino acids. The V end lost 7 bases, the J end lost 4 bases, and 11 bases lay between the germline ends. The CDR3, as DNA: TGTGCCAGCACAGGGGACGCTTACGAGCAGTACTTC. It yields the protein CASTGDAYEQYF.

The chain links TRBV7-9 to TRBJ2-7; 8 bases fit TRBD2. The CDR3 consists of 19 residues. Germline CDR1 is SEHNR and CDR2 is FQNEAQ (reference sequence). With 4 bases clipped from V and 2 bases from J, the junction kept 19 bases outside the gene matches. In DNA form, the CDR3 reads TGTGCCAGCAGCTCCGCCGGGACTAGGAGAGGTCCTTTACCCTACGAGCAGTACTTC. It is translated as CASSSAGTRRGPLPYEQYF. Full variable domain (outside the CDR3, taken from reference TRBV7-9 and TRBJ2-7): DTGVSQNPRHKITKRGQNVTFRCDPISEHNRLYWYRQTLGQGPEFLTYFQNEAQLEKSRLLSDRFSAERPKGSFSTLEIQRTEQGDSAMYLCASSSAGTRRGPLPYEQYFGPGTRLTVT.

The J gene is TRBJ2-1, the V gene TRBV5-6, with 10 bases fitting TRBD2. Trimming took 0 bases from V and 5 from J; bases not matched to a gene: 8. The CDR3 consists of 17 residues. Germline-derived CDR1 and CDR2 are SGHDT and YYEEEE. The CDR3 protein is CASSLAGGLAANNEQFF. The CDR3 DNA reads TGTGCCAGCAGCTTGGCCGGTGGACTAGCGGCGAACAATGAGCAGTTCTTC.

The V gene is TRBV6-2 or TRBV6-3, the J gene TRBJ1-5; D may be TRBD1 (5 bases). Germline CDR1 and CDR2: MNHEY and SVGEGT. The V end was cut by 5 bases, the J end by 6 bases, with 17 bases between. The CDR3 runs 15 residues. The CDR3 reads CASSRGRDQPQPQHF. The CDR3 bases are TGTGCCAGCAGTAGGGGCAGGGATCAGCCTCAGCCCCAGCATTTT.

There are a few counts of this clone. This chain connects TRBV6-6 to TRBJ2-2; tentatively, D is TRBD2 (5 bases). Between the trimmed V and J ends, which lost 7 bases and 7 bases, there was a span of 19 bases. Germline CDR1 MNHNY, CDR2 SVGAGI (reference sequence). This CDR3 contains 15 residues. This CDR3 reads CASITRSGSGGELFF. In DNA, the CDR3 is TGTGCCAGCATCACAAGGTCGGGGTCCGGCGGGGAGCTGTTTTTT.

The V gene is TRBV9, the J gene TRBJ1-1; TRBD1 matches at 9 bases. Germline V gene sequence: CDR1 SGDLS, CDR2 YYNGEE. CDR3 length equals 15 residues. Germline trimming cut 2 bases from V and 4 bases from J; bases unmatched to any gene: 6. The CDR3: CASSVGVGQGTEAFF. CDR3 DNA: TGTGCCAGCAGCGTGGGCGTGGGACAGGGCACTGAAGCTTTCTTT.

The V gene is TRBV27, the J gene TRBJ1-2, with D possibly being TRBD1 (5 bases). The length of the CDR3 is 14 residues. V was cut by 4 bases and J by 3 bases, with 12 bases left in between. Germline CDR1 reads MNHEY; CDR2 reads SMNVEV (reference sequence). The DNA for the CDR3 is TGTGCCAGCAGTTCCCGTGGGGGGTACTATGGCTACACCTTC. As protein: CASSSRGGYYGYTF.

The chain has TRBV5-5 and TRBJ1-2; TRBD1 agrees at 9 bases. The CDR3 is made up of 13 amino acids. V lost 8 bases to trimming and J lost 10 bases; unmatched junction nucleotides: 12. CDR1 and CDR2 (germline): SGHKS, YYEKEE (reference sequence). CDR3 sequence (DNA): TGTGCCAGTGCCACAGGGGGCGCGGCCGACTACACCTTC. This sequence encodes CASATGGAADYTF.

The chain has TRBV9 and TRBJ1-1, with 10 bases that match TRBD1. V shed 4 bases, J shed 12 bases, and the junction held 12 bases outside the gene matches. CDR3 size: 14 residues. Germline V gene sequence: CDR1 SGDLS, CDR2 YYNGEE. The CDR3 here is CASSPRGDRGSTFF. CDR3 coding DNA: TGTGCCAGCAGCCCAAGGGGGGACAGGGGTAGTACTTTCTTT. Using reference TRBV9 and TRBJ1-1 for the parts outside the CDR3, the full variable domain is DSGVTQTPKHLITATGQRVTLRCSPRSGDLSVYWYQQSLDQGLQFLIQYYNGEERAKGNILERFSAQQFPDLHSELNLSSLELGDSALYFCASSPRGDRGSTFFGQGTRLTVV.

The rearrangement links TRBV6-5 to TRBJ1-5, with a weak D call TRBD1 (6 bases). Germline loops: CDR1 MNHEY, CDR2 SVGAGI. CDR3 length: 13 amino acids. V was cut by 0 bases and J by 8 bases, with 8 bases left in between. CDR3 in amino acids: CASSYSGGKPQHF. For the CDR3, the DNA is TGTGCCAGCAGTTACTCTGGGGGCAAGCCCCAGCATTTT.

This chain uses TRBV6-6 with TRBJ1-6, with TRBD1 as a possible D gene (5 bases). V shed 6 bases and J shed 7 bases, with 19 bases lying between them. The germline V gene encodes CDR1 MNHNY and CDR2 SVGAGI (reference sequence). This CDR3 spans 16 amino acids. CDR3 sequence: CASRDDSINPNSPLHF. DNA of the CDR3: TGTGCCAGCAGGGACGACAGTATAAACCCAAATTCACCCCTCCACTTT.

V is TRBV18 and J is TRBJ1-2; D possibly corresponds to TRBD1 (5 bases). Deletions cut 2 bases from V and 3 bases from J, with 7 bases between. Per germline, CDR1 KGHSH and CDR2 LQKENI. The CDR3 extends over 13 amino acids. CDR3 in DNA: TGTGCCAGCTCACCAAGCAGGGACTATGGCTACACCTTC. It codes for CASSPSRDYGYTF.

The rearrangement links TRBV5-1 to TRBJ2-1; 15 bases are a match to TRBD2. Germline CDR1 reads SGHRS; CDR2 reads YFSETQ. The CDR3 contains 16 residues. V shed 4 bases, J shed 8 bases, and the junction held 7 bases outside the gene matches. CDR3 loop: CASSLGTSGRLDEQFF. The CDR3 nucleotides are TGCGCCAGCAGCCTCGGGACTAGCGGGAGGTTAGATGAGCAGTTCTTC.

V is TRBV18 and J is TRBJ2-3; 7 bases map to TRBD2. J gave up 4 bases and V 3 bases, and 7 bases lay outside the gene matches. This CDR3 region has 15 residues. CDR1 and CDR2 (germline): KGHSH, LQKENI. This chain's CDR3 is CASSPRRERADTQYF. The CDR3 nucleotides are TGTGCCAGCTCACCCAGGCGGGAGAGGGCAGATACGCAGTATTTT. Based on the CDR3 plus reference TRBV18 and TRBJ2-3, the full variable domain is NAGVMQNPRHLVRRRGQEARLRCSPMKGHSHVYWYRQLPEEGLKFMVYLQKENIIDESGMPKERFSAEFPKEGPSILRIQQVVRGDSAAYFCASSPRRERADTQYFGPGTRLTVL.

The V gene is TRBV18, the J gene TRBJ1-5; weak D call: TRBD1 (6 bases). Germline CDR1 KGHSH, CDR2 LQKENI. The V and J ends lost 3 bases and 2 bases respectively, with 20 bases between them. This CDR3 contains 18 residues. As DNA, the CDR3 is TGTGCCAGCTCACCGGAAGCTACCCGACAGGTGGGCAATCAGCCCCAGCATTTT. Protein sequence: CASSPEATRQVGNQPQHF.

This clone was observed once. The CDR3 DNA is TGTGCCAGCAGCGTCAGACAGAACTTCGGCTATGGCTACACCTTC. Protein product: CASSVRQNFGYGYTF. The rearrangement uses TRBV7-9 and TRBJ1-2; perhaps TRBD1 as D (5 bases). V lost 5 bases and J lost 4, with 17 bases in between. CDR1 is SEHNR and CDR2 is FQNEAQ in the germline V gene (reference sequence). The CDR3 consists of 15 residues.

V and J are TRBV6-5 and TRBJ2-2; 8 bases are shared with TRBD2. This CDR3 comprises 15 residues. Germline V gene lookup returns CDR1 MNHEY and CDR2 SVGAGI. The trim removed 6 bases at V and 1 base at J, leaving 4 bases unmatched. The CDR3 coding sequence is TGTGCCAGCAGCTTTAGCGGGATGAACACCGGGGAGCTGTTTTTT. Translation gives CASSFSGMNTGELFF.

The V gene is TRBV7-2, the J gene TRBJ2-7; TRBD2 is a possible D gene (6 bases). V was shortened by 5 bases and J by 7 bases, with 15 bases between the two germline ends. Germline lookup yields CDR1 SGHTA and CDR2 FQGNSA. CDR3 length equals 13 residues. CDR3 sequence (DNA): TGTGCCAGCAGCCCCTCCCCGGGAGATGAGCAGTACTTC. It specifies CASSPSPGDEQYF.

The sample holds one count of this clone. The V gene is TRBV9, the J gene TRBJ2-5; 7 positions match TRBD1. Germline CDR1 is SGDLS and CDR2 is YYNGEE. This CDR3 is 14 amino acids long. Losses at the gene ends were 4 bases for V and 4 bases for J; bases not matched to a gene: 7. This chain's CDR3 is CASSHQGVRETQYF. The CDR3 DNA sequence: TGTGCCAGCAGCCACCAGGGGGTTCGAGAGACCCAGTACTTC.